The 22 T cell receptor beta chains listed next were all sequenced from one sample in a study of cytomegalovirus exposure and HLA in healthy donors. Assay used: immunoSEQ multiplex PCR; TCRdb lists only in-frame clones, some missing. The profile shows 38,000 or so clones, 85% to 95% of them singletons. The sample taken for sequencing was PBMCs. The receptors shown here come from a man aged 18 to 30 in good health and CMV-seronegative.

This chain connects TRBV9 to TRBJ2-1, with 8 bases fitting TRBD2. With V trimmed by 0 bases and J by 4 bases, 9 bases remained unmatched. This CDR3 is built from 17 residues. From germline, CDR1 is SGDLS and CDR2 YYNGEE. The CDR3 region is CASSVAGGASIYNEQFF. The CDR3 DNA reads TGTGCCAGCAGCGTAGCGGGAGGGGCCTCCATATACAATGAGCAGTTCTTC.

The CDR3 loop is CASRTTGSANEKLFF. Here the CDR3 DNA reads TGTGCCAGCAGGACAACAGGGAGCGCTAATGAAAAACTGTTTTTT. The V call is TRBV25-1, the J call TRBJ1-4, with D possibly TRBD1 on 6 matching bases. Germline CDR1 is MGHDK and CDR2 is SYGVNS. The CDR3 loop spans 15 amino acids. Trimming took off 6 bases at V and 3 bases at J, with 14 bases between the two ends.

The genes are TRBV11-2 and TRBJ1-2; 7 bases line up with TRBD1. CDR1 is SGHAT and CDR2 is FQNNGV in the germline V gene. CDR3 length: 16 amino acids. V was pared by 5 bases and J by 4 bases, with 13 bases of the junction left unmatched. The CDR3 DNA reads TGTGCCAGCAGCCTACTCGGACAGGAAAACATCTATGGCTACACCTTC. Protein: CASSLLGQENIYGYTF.

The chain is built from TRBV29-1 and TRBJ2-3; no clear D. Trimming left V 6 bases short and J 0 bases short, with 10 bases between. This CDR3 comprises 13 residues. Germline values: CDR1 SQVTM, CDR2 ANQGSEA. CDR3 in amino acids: CSVYWASTDTQYF. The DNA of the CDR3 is TGCAGCGTGTATTGGGCTAGCACAGATACGCAGTATTTT.

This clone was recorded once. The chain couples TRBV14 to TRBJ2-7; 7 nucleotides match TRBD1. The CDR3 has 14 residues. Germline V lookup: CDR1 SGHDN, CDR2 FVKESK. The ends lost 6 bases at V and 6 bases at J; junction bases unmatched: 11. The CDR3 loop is CASSHTGTEVEQYF. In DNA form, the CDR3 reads TGTGCCAGCAGTCATACCGGGACAGAAGTCGAGCAGTACTTC. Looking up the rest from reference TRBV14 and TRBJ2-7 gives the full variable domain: EAGVTQFPSHSVIEKGQTVTLRCDPISGHDNLYWYRRVMGKEIKFLLHFVKESKQDESGMPNNRFLAERTGGTYSTLKVQPAELEDSGVYFCASSHTGTEVEQYFGPGTRLTVT.

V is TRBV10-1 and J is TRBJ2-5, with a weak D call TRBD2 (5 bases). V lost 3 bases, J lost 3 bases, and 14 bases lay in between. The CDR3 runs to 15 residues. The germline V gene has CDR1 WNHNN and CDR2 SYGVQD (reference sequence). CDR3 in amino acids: CASSDNSLAKETQYF. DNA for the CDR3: TGCGCCAGCAGTGACAACTCCCTAGCTAAAGAGACCCAGTACTTC.

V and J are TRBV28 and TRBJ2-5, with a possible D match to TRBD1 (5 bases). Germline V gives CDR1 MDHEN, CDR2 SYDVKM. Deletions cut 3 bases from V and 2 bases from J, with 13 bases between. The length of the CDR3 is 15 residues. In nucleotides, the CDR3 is TGTGCCAGCAGTTTTGTCCAGGGCGCTCAAGAGACCCAGTACTTC. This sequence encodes CASSFVQGAQETQYF.

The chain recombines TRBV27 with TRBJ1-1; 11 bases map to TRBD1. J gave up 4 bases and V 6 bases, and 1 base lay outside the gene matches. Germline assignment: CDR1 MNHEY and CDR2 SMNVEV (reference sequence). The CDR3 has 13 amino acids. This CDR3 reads CASRGTGGTEAFF. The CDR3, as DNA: TGTGCCAGCAGAGGGACAGGGGGCACTGAAGCTTTCTTT.

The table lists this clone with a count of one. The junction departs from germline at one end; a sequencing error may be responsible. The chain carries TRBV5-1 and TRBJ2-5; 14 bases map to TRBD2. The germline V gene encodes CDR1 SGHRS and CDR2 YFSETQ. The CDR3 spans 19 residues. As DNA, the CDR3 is TGCGCCAGCAGCTTGGGTCCTACTGGCGGCGGACTAGCGGGAGGACCTCGAAACTTC. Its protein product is CASSLGPTGGGLAGGPRNF. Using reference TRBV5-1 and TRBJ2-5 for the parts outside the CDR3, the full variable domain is KAGVTQTPRYLIKTRGQQVTLSCSPISGHRSVSWYQQTPGQGLQFLFEYFSETQRNKGNFPGRFSGRQFSNSRSEMNVSTLELGDSALYLCASSLGPTGGGLAGGPRNFGPGTRLLVL.

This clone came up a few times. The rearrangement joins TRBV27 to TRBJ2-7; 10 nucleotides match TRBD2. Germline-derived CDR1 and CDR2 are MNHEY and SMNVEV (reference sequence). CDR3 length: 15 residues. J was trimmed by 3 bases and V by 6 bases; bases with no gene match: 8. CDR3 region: CASSPGTSAYYEQYF. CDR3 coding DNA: TGTGCCAGCAGCCCCGGGACTAGCGCGTACTACGAGCAGTACTTC.

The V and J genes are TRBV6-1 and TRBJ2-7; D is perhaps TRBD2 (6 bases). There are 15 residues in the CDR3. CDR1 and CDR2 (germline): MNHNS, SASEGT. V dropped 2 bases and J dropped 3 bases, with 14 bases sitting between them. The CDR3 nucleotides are TGTGCCAGCAGTGAAACCAGTAGCGGATTCTACGAGCAGTACTTC. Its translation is CASSETSSGFYEQYF.

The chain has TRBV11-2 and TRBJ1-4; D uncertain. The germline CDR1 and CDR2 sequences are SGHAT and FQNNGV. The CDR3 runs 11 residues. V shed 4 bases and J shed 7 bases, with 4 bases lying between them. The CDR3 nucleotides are TGTGCCAGCAGCTCGAGTGAAAAACTGTTTTTT. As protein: CASSSSEKLFF.

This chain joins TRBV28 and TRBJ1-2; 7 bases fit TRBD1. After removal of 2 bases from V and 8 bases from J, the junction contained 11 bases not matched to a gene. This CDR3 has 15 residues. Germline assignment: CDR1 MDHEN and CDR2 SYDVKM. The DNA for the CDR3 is TGTGCCAGCAGTTTAGTAGGGGGCGAAGGTGCGGGCTACACCTTC. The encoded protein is CASSLVGGEGAGYTF.

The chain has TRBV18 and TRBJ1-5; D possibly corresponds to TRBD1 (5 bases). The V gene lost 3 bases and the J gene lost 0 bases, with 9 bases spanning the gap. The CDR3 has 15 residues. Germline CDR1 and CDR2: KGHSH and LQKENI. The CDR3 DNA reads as TGTGCCAGCTCACCGACAGCAGATAGCAATCAGCCCCAGCATTTT. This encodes CASSPTADSNQPQHF.

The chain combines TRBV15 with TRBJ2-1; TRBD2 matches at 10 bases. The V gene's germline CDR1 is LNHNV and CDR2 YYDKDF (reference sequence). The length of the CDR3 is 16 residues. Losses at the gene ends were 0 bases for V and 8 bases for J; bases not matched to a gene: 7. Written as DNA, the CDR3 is TGTGCCACCAGCAGAGAGAGGGGACTAGCGTTGGATGAGCAGTTCTTC. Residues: CATSRERGLALDEQFF. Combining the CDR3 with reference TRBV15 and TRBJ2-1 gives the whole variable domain DAMVIQNPRYQVTQFGKPVTLSCSQTLNHNVMYWYQQKSSQAPKLLFHYYDKDFNNEADTPDNFQSRRPNTSFCFLDIRSPGLGDTAMYLCATSRERGLALDEQFFGPGTRLTVL.

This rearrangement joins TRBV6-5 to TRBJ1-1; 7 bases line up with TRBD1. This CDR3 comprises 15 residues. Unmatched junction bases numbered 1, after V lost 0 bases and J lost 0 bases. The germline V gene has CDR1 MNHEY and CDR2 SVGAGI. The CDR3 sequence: CASSYSGQLNTEAFF. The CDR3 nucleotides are TGTGCCAGCAGTTACTCGGGACAGCTGAACACTGAAGCTTTCTTT.

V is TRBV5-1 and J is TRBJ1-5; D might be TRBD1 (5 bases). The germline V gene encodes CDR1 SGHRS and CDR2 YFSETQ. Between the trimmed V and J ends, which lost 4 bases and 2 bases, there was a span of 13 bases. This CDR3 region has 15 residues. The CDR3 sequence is CASSPGGLRNQPQHF. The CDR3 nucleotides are TGCGCCAGCAGCCCGGGGGGGTTACGCAATCAGCCCCAGCATTTT.

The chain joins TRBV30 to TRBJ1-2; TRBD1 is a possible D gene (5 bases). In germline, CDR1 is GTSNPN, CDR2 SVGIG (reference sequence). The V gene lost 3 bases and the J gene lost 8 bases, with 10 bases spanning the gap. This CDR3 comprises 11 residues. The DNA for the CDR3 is TGTGCCTGGAGGGCGGGGCAGGGCTACACCTTC. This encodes CAWRAGQGYTF.

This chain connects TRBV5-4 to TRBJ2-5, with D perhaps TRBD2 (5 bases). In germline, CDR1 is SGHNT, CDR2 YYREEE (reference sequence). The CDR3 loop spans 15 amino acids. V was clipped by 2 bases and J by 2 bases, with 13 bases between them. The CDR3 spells CASSFDTGSQETQYF. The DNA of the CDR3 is TGTGCCAGCAGCTTTGATACGGGGTCTCAAGAGACCCAGTACTTC.

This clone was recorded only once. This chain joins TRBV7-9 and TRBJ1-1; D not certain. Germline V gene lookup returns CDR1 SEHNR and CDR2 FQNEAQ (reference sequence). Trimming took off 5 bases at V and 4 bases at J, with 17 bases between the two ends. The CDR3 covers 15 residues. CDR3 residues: CASSPQTWEGTEAFF. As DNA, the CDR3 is TGTGCCAGCAGCCCGCAGACCTGGGAGGGCACTGAAGCTTTCTTT.

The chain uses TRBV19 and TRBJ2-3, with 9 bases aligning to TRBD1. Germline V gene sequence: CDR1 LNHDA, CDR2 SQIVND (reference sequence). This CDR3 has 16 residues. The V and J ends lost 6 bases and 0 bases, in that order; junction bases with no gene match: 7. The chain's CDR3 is CASSSWDRASTDTQYF. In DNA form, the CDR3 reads TGTGCCAGTAGCTCTTGGGACAGGGCTAGCACAGATACGCAGTATTTT.

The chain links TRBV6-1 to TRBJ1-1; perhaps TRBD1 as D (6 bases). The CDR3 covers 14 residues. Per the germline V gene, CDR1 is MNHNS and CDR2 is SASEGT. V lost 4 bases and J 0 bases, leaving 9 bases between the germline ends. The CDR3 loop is CASSATGMNTEAFF. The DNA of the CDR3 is TGTGCCAGCAGTGCGACAGGAATGAACACTGAAGCTTTCTTT.